One and the same sample provided the 28 T cell receptor beta chains below, sequenced in a study of CD8 T cells in ankylosing spondylitis. Study observations and caveats: Typical of ankylosing spondylitis blood, it appeared, was a TCR beta motif of roughly eight highly homologous variants.

TCRdb redid the calling of the 5' RACE reads with MiXCR, one entry per CDR3 protein. The sample includes around 490,000 distinct CDR3 sequences, 5.3% of them seen just once. These receptors' antigens are unknown. Sequences were obtained from blood, either unsorted or a sorted T cell fraction (not recorded which). Receptor source: a male donor with ankylosing spondylitis.

Many counts were recorded for this clonotype. The genes are TRBV29-1 and TRBJ2-6; 8 nucleotides line up with TRBD1. There are 13 residues in the CDR3. CDR1 and CDR2 from the germline V gene are SQVTM and ANQGSEA. J gave up 3 bases and V 6 bases, and 1 base lay outside the gene matches. CDR3 sequence reads: CSVDRDGANVLTF. CDR3 coding DNA: TGCAGCGTGGACAGGGATGGGGCCAACGTCCTGACTTTC.

As regards this clonotype: A read error may explain this, as a much larger clone is one base away. The rearrangement links TRBV5-1 to TRBJ1-5; TRBD1 is a possible D gene (5 bases). The germline V gene encodes CDR1 SGHRS and CDR2 YFSETQ. The CDR3 covers 14 residues. The CDR3 protein is CANSFDSLDQPQHF. The CDR3 DNA reads TGCGCCAACAGCTTCGACAGTCTAGATCAGCCCCAGCATTTT.

This clonotype was counted ten times or more. V and J are TRBV5-1 and TRBJ2-7; 8 bases fit TRBD1. J gave up 0 bases and V 4 bases, and 6 bases lay outside the gene matches. The CDR3 is 15 residues long. Per the germline V gene, CDR1 is SGHRS and CDR2 is YFSETQ. The CDR3 region has the DNA TGCGCCAGCAGCGGGGGGACAGGAGACTCCTACGAGCAGTACTTC. Translated, it gives CASSGGTGDSYEQYF.

In this sample, this clonotype turned up many times. V usage is TRBV6-2 or TRBV6-3 and J usage is TRBJ1-2; D gene ambiguous. The V gene's germline CDR1 is MNHEY and CDR2 SVGEGT. The CDR3 length is 14 residues. V dropped 6 bases and J dropped 6 bases, with 17 bases sitting between them. CDR3 sequence: CASSLFGRHDGYTF. The CDR3, as DNA: TGTGCCAGCAGCTTGTTTGGGAGGCACGATGGCTACACCTTC.

This clonotype was detected ten times or more. This sequence joins TRBV12-3 or TRBV12-4 and TRBJ1-2; D is ambiguous. Trimming pared 7 bases from V and 2 bases from J, leaving 17 bases between. This CDR3 is built from 15 residues. The CDR3, as DNA: TGTGCCAGCAACCAAGGTGGCGGGAGCAACTATGGCTACACCTTC. Protein: CASNQGGGSNYGYTF.

There are a few counts of this clonotype. The rearrangement joins TRBV25-1 to TRBJ2-2, with D uncertain. Germline CDR1 and CDR2: MGHDK and SYGVNS. Trimming removed 6 bases from V and 4 bases from J, with 12 bases in between. The CDR3 length is 14 residues. The CDR3 bases are TGTGCCAGCAGGGGCCCACTTGGCACCGGGGAGCTGTTTTTT. Its translation: CASRGPLGTGELFF. Full variable domain (rest looked up from reference TRBV25-1 and TRBJ2-2): EADIYQTPRYLVIGTGKKITLECSQTMGHDKMYWYQQDPGMELHLIHYSYGVNSTEKGDLSSESTVSRIRTEHFPLTLESARPSHTSQYLCASRGPLGTGELFFGEGSRLTVL.

This clonotype was observed at least ten times. The rearrangement links TRBV20-1 to TRBJ2-3; D may be TRBD2 (5 bases). Germline CDR1 is DFQATT and CDR2 is SNEGSKA (reference sequence). The V gene lost 6 bases and the J gene lost 1 base, with 17 bases spanning the gap. The CDR3 is 15 amino acids. The CDR3 DNA follows: TGCAGTGCCAACCCCCCAGCGGAGCGCACAGATACGCAGTATTTT. This gives the protein CSANPPAERTDTQYF.

This clonotype has at least ten counts. The rearrangement uses TRBV7-9 and TRBJ1-2; TRBD1 aligns across 9 bases. Germline CDR1 reads SEHNR; CDR2 reads FQNEAQ (reference sequence). V lost 5 bases to trimming and J lost 13 bases; unmatched junction nucleotides: 2. The CDR3 is 10 amino acids. CDR3 loop: CASSTGGGTF. CDR3 nucleotides: TGTGCCAGCAGCACAGGGGGCGGCACCTTC.

This clonotype was picked up many times. V and J are TRBV10-3 and TRBJ2-7, with D possibly called TRBD1 or TRBD2 (5 bases each). The CDR3 consists of 21 residues. Trimming pared 9 bases from V and 0 bases from J, leaving 36 bases between. Germline V gives CDR1 ENHRY, CDR2 SYGVKD. The CDR3 nucleotides read TGTGCCATTAGAATCCTGAACGGGGCTTATGTTGCTGTTTATCCCTCCTACGAGCAGTACTTC. This sequence encodes CAIRILNGAYVAVYPSYEQYF.

The sample holds a few counts of this clonotype. V gene TRBV24-1 combines with J gene TRBJ1-1, with 7 bases lining up with TRBD1. The CDR3 contains 15 residues. Trimming removed 2 bases from V and 1 base from J; junction bases left unmatched: 3. CDR1 is KGHDR and CDR2 is SFDVKD in the germline V gene. The CDR3 loop is CATSDSRQGNTEAFF. The CDR3 DNA reads as TGTGCCACCAGTGATTCACGACAGGGGAACACTGAAGCTTTCTTT.

This clonotype has ten or more counts. This chain connects TRBV14 to TRBJ1-2, with D possibly TRBD1 on 5 matching bases. This CDR3 comprises 14 residues. The germline V gene encodes CDR1 SGHDN and CDR2 FVKESK. The V and J ends lost 5 bases and 2 bases respectively, with 12 bases between them. The CDR3 is CASSTRAPNYGYTF. CDR3 coding DNA: TGTGCCAGCAGCACCAGGGCACCCAACTATGGCTACACCTTC.

This clonotype was seen at least ten times. The V gene is TRBV20-1, the J gene TRBJ1-2; possibly TRBD1 for D (6 bases). Germline CDR1 DFQATT, CDR2 SNEGSKA (reference sequence). The CDR3 length is 15 residues. The germline V and J ends were trimmed by 4 bases and 6 bases, with 21 bases remaining between them. CDR3 nucleotide sequence: TGCAGTGCTATCGACTTGTATGGGGGGCAGGATGGCTACACCTTC. It specifies CSAIDLYGGQDGYTF.

This clonotype was seen at least ten times. The chain links TRBV4-3 to TRBJ2-2; TRBD2 might be the D (5 bases). Trimming removed 4 bases at V and 4 bases at J, with 13 bases between. This CDR3 comprises 15 residues. In germline, CDR1 is LGHNA, CDR2 YSLEER. CDR3 protein: CASSPRPAGTGELFF. Here the CDR3 DNA reads TGCGCCAGCAGCCCTCGGCCCGCGGGCACCGGGGAGCTGTTTTTT.

This clonotype was seen many times. The chain recombines TRBV6-2 or TRBV6-3 with TRBJ1-2; 8 positions match TRBD1. The germline CDR1 and CDR2 sequences are MNHEY and SVGEGT. The CDR3 is made up of 14 amino acids. The J segment lost 7 bases and the V segment lost 4 bases, leaving 8 bases of the junction unmatched. The CDR3 protein is CASSFFGTGGGYTF. In DNA form, the CDR3 reads TGTGCCAGCAGTTTCTTCGGGACAGGAGGTGGCTACACCTTC.

This clonotype was counted at least ten times. The V and J genes are TRBV15 and TRBJ2-1; D possibly matches TRBD1 or TRBD2 (5 bases each). Between the trimmed V and J ends, which lost 5 bases and 6 bases, there was a span of 20 bases. CDR3 length: 16 residues. CDR1 LNHNV and CDR2 YYDKDF come from the germline V gene (reference sequence). The CDR3 here is CATSFHPPGASNEQFF. CDR3 coding DNA: TGTGCCACCAGCTTCCATCCCCCCGGGGCGTCCAATGAGCAGTTCTTC.

This clonotype showed up just a few times. The rearrangement joins TRBV7-9 to TRBJ1-1; D unresolved. Per the germline V gene, CDR1 is SEHNR and CDR2 is FQNEAQ (reference sequence). Trimming removed 2 bases from V and 5 bases from J, with 12 bases in between. The CDR3 spans 14 residues. The CDR3 region is CASSLSLSGTEAFF. CDR3 sequence (DNA): TGTGCCAGCAGCTTATCCCTCAGTGGGACTGAAGCTTTCTTT.

This clonotype was seen ten or more times. V and J are TRBV20-1 and TRBJ2-7; 7 bases align to TRBD1. Germline CDR1 and CDR2: DFQATT and SNEGSKA (reference sequence). There are 12 residues in the CDR3. The junction had 2 bases not matched to a gene; V was cut back by 1 base and J by 5 bases. The CDR3 DNA reads TGCAGTGCTAGAGGCACAGGGGACGAGCAGTACTTC. This sequence encodes CSARGTGDEQYF.

There are a few counts of this clonotype. The chain has TRBV6-2 or TRBV6-3 and TRBJ2-1; no clear D gene. CDR1 is MNHEY, CDR2 SVGEGT, per germline. The CDR3 extends over 14 amino acids. Trimming shortened V by 0 bases and J by 6 bases, and 9 bases separated the two germline ends. DNA for the CDR3: TGTGCCAGCAGTTACTCGGAGAGCGCCAATGAGCAGTTCTTC. Residues: CASSYSESANEQFF.

At least ten counts were recorded for this clonotype. The chain combines TRBV6-2 or TRBV6-3 with TRBJ1-1, with unresolved D. The CDR3 runs to 13 residues. The V gene lost 7 bases and the J gene lost 1 base, with 10 bases spanning the gap. CDR1 MNHEY and CDR2 SVGEGT come from the germline V gene. CDR3 region: CASMGSGNTEAFF. The CDR3 DNA reads TGTGCCAGCATGGGGTCGGGGAACACTGAAGCTTTCTTT.

This clonotype was counted ten times or more. V and J are TRBV5-5 and TRBJ1-4; D remains unclear. The CDR3 consists of 11 residues. Trimming removed 4 bases from V and 11 bases from J, with 9 bases in between. Germline loops: CDR1 SGHKS, CDR2 YYEKEE (reference sequence). The CDR3 coding sequence is TGTGCCAGCAGCGGGGATTCGAAACTGTTTTTT. Residues: CASSGDSKLFF.

This clonotype was counted ten times or more. The chain carries TRBV12-3 or TRBV12-4 and TRBJ2-7; TRBD1 matches at 12 bases. The CDR3 sequence is 14 residues long. V was clipped by 4 bases and J by 6 bases; unmatched bases: 4. DNA of the CDR3: TGTGCCAGCAGTTCGGGACAGGGGGCGTCCGAGCAGTACTTC. It specifies CASSSGQGASEQYF.

This clonotype was found many times. The chain couples TRBV5-1 to TRBJ2-7, with D unclear. There are 15 residues in the CDR3. Germline CDR1 SGHRS, CDR2 YFSETQ. Trimming cost V 1 base and J 2 bases, with 13 bases left between them. DNA of the CDR3: TGCGCCAGCAGCTTGAAGTCACCAGGAGCCTACGAGCAGTACTTC. Translation: CASSLKSPGAYEQYF.

This clonotype showed up many times. The V and J genes are TRBV20-1 and TRBJ1-2; 7 positions agree with TRBD1. CDR1 DFQATT and CDR2 SNEGSKA come from the germline V gene (reference sequence). The CDR3 spans 13 residues. V lost 2 bases to trimming and J lost 4 bases; unmatched junction nucleotides: 4. The CDR3 protein is CSARTGDAYGYTF. For the CDR3, the DNA is TGCAGTGCTAGAACAGGGGACGCCTATGGCTACACCTTC.

There are many counts of this clonotype. The genes are TRBV12-3 or TRBV12-4 and TRBJ1-2; possible D gene TRBD1, 6 bases. Trimming cost V 2 bases and J 2 bases, with 12 bases left between them. The CDR3 has 15 amino acids. CDR3 region: CASSLLWTDNYGYTF. CDR3 sequence (DNA): TGTGCCAGCAGTTTACTCTGGACAGACAACTATGGCTACACCTTC.

This clonotype was seen many times. The chain has TRBV20-1 and TRBJ2-5, with D perhaps TRBD1 (5 bases). The ends were cut back, 0 bases at V and 5 bases at J, with 10 bases in the middle. CDR3 length equals 13 residues. The germline V gene has CDR1 DFQATT and CDR2 SNEGSKA (reference sequence). CDR3 nucleotides: TGCAGTGCTAGAGATCTGGGGCGGGAGACCCAGTACTTC. Translation gives CSARDLGRETQYF.

There are many counts of this clonotype. The genes are TRBV7-2 and TRBJ2-5; 10 bases map to TRBD2. CDR1 is SGHTA, CDR2 FQGNSA, per germline. The CDR3 sequence is 15 residues long. The ends lost 4 bases at V and 4 bases at J; junction bases unmatched: 6. The CDR3 bases are TGTGCCAGCAGCTCGACTAGCGGGTTGTCAGAGACCCAGTACTTC. This codes for CASSSTSGLSETQYF.

Many counts were recorded for this clonotype. The chain has TRBV4-1 and TRBJ2-3, with D possibly TRBD2 on 7 matching bases. Germline CDR1 is MGHRA and CDR2 is YSYEKL. The V end was cut by 1 base, the J end by 9 bases, with 17 bases between. The CDR3 extends over 15 amino acids. CDR3 DNA sequence: TGCGCCAGCAGCCAAGGCGGGGGCCCCGTTTCGACGCAGTATTTT. The encoded protein is CASSQGGGPVSTQYF.

This clonotype was seen ten or more times. J is TRBJ2-7 and V is TRBV29-1, with D possibly TRBD2 on 5 matching bases. The germline V gene encodes CDR1 SQVTM and CDR2 ANQGSEA. V gave up 0 bases and J gave up 10 bases, with 10 bases separating them. The CDR3 extends over 11 amino acids. In DNA form, the CDR3 reads TGCAGCGTTGAAGATCGAGGGTTTCAGTACTTC. Its protein is CSVEDRGFQYF.